This T cell receptor beta chain was found in a study of control samples from healthy donors and cancer patients. Germline CDR1 is SGHTS and CDR2 is YDEGEE. V shed 7 bases and J shed 1 base, with 18 bases lying between them. CDR3 size: 17 residues. TCRdb's copy holds only in-frame clones and misses some; the assay was immunoSEQ multiplex PCR. The sample has over 100,000 clones; around 90% are singletons. The genes are TRBV5-8 and TRBJ2-6; D possibly uses TRBD1 or TRBD2 (5 bases each). What was sequenced was blood. This clonotype was obtained from a man aged 35-49 years in good health. The CDR3 spells CASLNRRQWSGANVLTF. DNA of the CDR3: TGTGCCAGCTTGAACAGGAGGCAGTGGTCTGGGGCCAACGTCCTGACTTTC. The variable domain in full, completed from reference TRBV5-8 and TRBJ2-6, reads EAGVTQSPTHLIKTRGQQATLRCSPISGHTSVYWYQQALGLGLQFLLWYDEGEERNRGNFPPRFSGRQFPNYSSELNVNALELEDSALYLCASLNRRQWSGANVLTFGAGSRLTVL.